Below are 27 T cell receptor beta chains sequenced from a single sample in a study of control samples from healthy donors and cancer patients. Clones were sequenced by immunoSEQ multiplex PCR, and TCRdb holds only the in-frame ones, with some missing. The table lists about 96,000 clones, approximately 93% of them singletons. What was sequenced was blood. The receptors shown here come from a man aged 18 to 29 in good health.

The chain uses TRBV18 and TRBJ1-2; D is undetermined. The CDR3 contains 16 residues. Trimming took off 2 bases at V and 5 bases at J, with 18 bases between the two ends. The germline V gene has CDR1 KGHSH and CDR2 LQKENI. CDR3 in amino acids: CASSPDHPRLNYGYTF. The CDR3 DNA reads TGTGCCAGCTCACCAGATCATCCGCGTTTAAATTATGGCTACACCTTC.

A single count supports this clone. The genes are TRBV29-1 and TRBJ2-1; D possibly matches TRBD1 or TRBD2 (5 bases each). Germline V gene data show CDR1 as SQVTM and CDR2 as ANQGSEA. The germline V and J ends were trimmed by 7 bases and 3 bases, with 19 bases remaining between them. The length of the CDR3 is 15 residues. The CDR3 DNA reads as TGCAGCGCTAGTTCCGGGACCAAGAGCTACAATGAGCAGTTCTTC. It codes for CSASSGTKSYNEQFF.

The J gene is TRBJ1-2, the V gene TRBV9; D is possibly TRBD1 (5 bases). V lost 0 bases and J 3 bases, leaving 15 bases between the germline ends. CDR3 length: 16 amino acids. Germline CDR1 and CDR2: SGDLS and YYNGEE. The CDR3 DNA sequence: TGTGCCAGCAGCGTAGCTAAAGGGGAAAGAGACTATGGCTACACCTTC. Protein sequence: CASSVAKGERDYGYTF.

This clone has a handful of counts. The V gene is TRBV5-1, the J gene TRBJ1-1, with a possible D match to TRBD1 (6 bases). Between the trimmed V and J ends, which lost 3 bases and 5 bases, there was a span of 14 bases. The CDR3 extends over 14 amino acids. CDR1 SGHRS and CDR2 YFSETQ come from the germline V gene. The CDR3 DNA is TGCGCCAGCAGCTCGGGACAATTTGGGACTGAAGCTTTCTTT. This sequence encodes CASSSGQFGTEAFF. Together with reference TRBV5-1 and TRBJ1-1, the CDR3 gives the full variable domain: KAGVTQTPRYLIKTRGQQVTLSCSPISGHRSVSWYQQTPGQGLQFLFEYFSETQRNKGNFPGRFSGRQFSNSRSEMNVSTLELGDSALYLCASSSGQFGTEAFFGQGTRLTVV.

The rearrangement joins TRBV5-1 to TRBJ2-3; maybe TRBD1 (6 bases). V dropped 4 bases and J dropped 2 bases, with 11 bases sitting between them. CDR1 is SGHRS and CDR2 is YFSETQ in the germline V gene. The CDR3 runs 14 residues. The CDR3: CASSPGQFTDTQYF. The CDR3 region has the DNA TGCGCCAGCAGCCCCGGACAGTTCACAGATACGCAGTATTTT.

V usage is TRBV7-2 and J usage is TRBJ2-7; 14 bases agree with TRBD2. The J segment lost 5 bases and the V segment lost 4 bases, leaving 13 bases of the junction unmatched. Germline V gives CDR1 SGHTA, CDR2 FQGNSA. This CDR3 region has 18 residues. CDR3 coding DNA: TGTGCCAGCAGCTCCACCTACCTGACTAGCGGGGGGGGGAACGAGCAGTACTTC. This translates into CASSSTYLTSGGGNEQYF.

The chain has TRBV19 and TRBJ1-3; the D is unclear. This CDR3 region has 14 residues. Germline assignment: CDR1 LNHDA and CDR2 SQIVND (reference sequence). The V and J ends lost 3 bases and 3 bases respectively, with 9 bases between them. This chain's CDR3 is CASSIGGYGNTIYF. The CDR3 coding sequence is TGTGCCAGTAGTATCGGCGGGTATGGAAACACCATATATTTT.

The chain has TRBV4-1 and TRBJ2-2, with unresolved D. Germline V gives CDR1 MGHRA, CDR2 YSYEKL. There are 18 residues in the CDR3. Trimming removed 0 bases from V and 2 bases from J, with 16 bases in between. The CDR3 region is CASSQDRNLPTNTGELFF. The CDR3 nucleotides are TGCGCCAGCAGCCAAGATAGGAACTTACCAACAAACACCGGGGAGCTGTTTTTT.

The table lists this clone with a count of one. The chain links TRBV24-1 to TRBJ1-1; D is undetermined. The germline V and J ends were trimmed by 8 bases and 1 base, with 19 bases remaining between them. Germline values: CDR1 KGHDR, CDR2 SFDVKD. The CDR3 runs to 16 residues. The chain's CDR3 is CATKKGAVTWNTEAFF. Written as DNA, the CDR3 is TGTGCCACCAAGAAAGGAGCAGTCACCTGGAACACTGAAGCTTTCTTT.

The rearrangement uses TRBV18 and TRBJ1-1; a weak D match, TRBD1 (5 bases). V gave up 3 bases and J gave up 3 bases, with 11 bases separating them. This CDR3 spans 14 amino acids. Germline values: CDR1 KGHSH, CDR2 LQKENI. Here the CDR3 reads CASSPGREDTEAFF. CDR3 bases: TGTGCCAGCTCACCCGGCAGGGAGGACACTGAAGCTTTCTTT.

The chain uses TRBV2 and TRBJ2-5; D could derive from TRBD1 or TRBD2 (5 bases each). This CDR3 spans 15 amino acids. CDR1 SNHLY and CDR2 FYNNEI come from the germline V gene. The ends were cut back, 6 bases at V and 3 bases at J, with 17 bases in the middle. DNA for the CDR3: TGTGCCAGCAGCCTAGACCGGGACCAAGAAGAGACCCAGTACTTC. This sequence encodes CASSLDRDQEETQYF.

V gene TRBV20-1 combines with J gene TRBJ2-5; D is unresolved. Trimming took off 6 bases at V and 5 bases at J, with 10 bases between the two ends. Looked up from germline, CDR1 is DFQATT and CDR2 is SNEGSKA (reference sequence). The CDR3 is 11 residues long. The CDR3 reads CSAYMVETQYF. The CDR3 DNA reads TGCAGTGCCTATATGGTGGAGACCCAGTACTTC.

The V call is TRBV10-1, the J call TRBJ1-4; D may be TRBD1 (5 bases). Germline assignment: CDR1 WNHNN and CDR2 SYGVQD (reference sequence). With 3 bases removed from V and 7 bases from J, the gap between germline ends came to 9 bases. The CDR3 sequence is 13 residues long. CDR3 residues: CASSERRGEKLFF. CDR3 coding DNA: TGCGCCAGCAGTGAACGGAGGGGTGAAAAACTGTTTTTT.

This chain joins TRBV6-4 and TRBJ2-3; 13 bases match TRBD2. CDR3 length equals 16 residues. CDR1 is MRHNA, CDR2 SNTAGT, per germline. Trimming took 4 bases from V and 3 from J; bases not matched to a gene: 4. Written as DNA, the CDR3 is TGTGCCAGCAGTGGACTAGCGGGGGGTTCGACAGATACGCAGTATTTT. Translation gives CASSGLAGGSTDTQYF.

The chain combines TRBV18 with TRBJ2-2; 8 bases align to TRBD1. This CDR3 has 15 residues. Germline V gene data show CDR1 as KGHSH and CDR2 as LQKENI. The junction had 1 base not matched to a gene; V was cut back by 3 bases and J by 1 base. The CDR3 region has the DNA TGTGCCAGCTCACCTGACAGGGGGAACACCGGGGAGCTGTTTTTT. It specifies CASSPDRGNTGELFF.

The V call is TRBV4-2, the J call TRBJ1-2, with no clear D. V gave up 0 bases and J gave up 5 bases, with 13 bases separating them. The CDR3 is made up of 15 amino acids. Germline-derived CDR1 and CDR2 are LGHNA and YNFKEQ. The CDR3, as DNA: TGTGCCAGCAGCCAAGATTCGGCATTCCTATATGGCTACACCTTC. It yields the protein CASSQDSAFLYGYTF.

The rearrangement joins TRBV7-6 to TRBJ1-3; D gene ambiguous. V was trimmed by 1 base and J by 1 base, leaving 11 bases between them. The CDR3 covers 16 residues. Germline assignment: CDR1 SGHVS and CDR2 FNYEAQ. The CDR3 nucleotides are TGTGCCAGCAGCTTAGGGCATGCCGGGTCTGGAAACACCATATATTTT. Its translation is CASSLGHAGSGNTIYF.

This chain links TRBV10-3 with TRBJ1-2; 8 bases map to TRBD1. Germline-derived CDR1 and CDR2 are ENHRY and SYGVKD. The V segment lost 4 bases and the J segment 2 bases; nucleotides outside the gene matches: 3. This CDR3 is built from 14 residues. CDR3 DNA sequence: TGTGCCATCAGTGGCAGGGGGCAAAACTATGGCTACACCTTC. The encoded protein is CAISGRGQNYGYTF.

This sequence joins TRBV7-6 and TRBJ2-1, with TRBD1 matching over 9 bases. CDR1 and CDR2 from the germline V gene are SGHVS and FNYEAQ. Trimming cost V 5 bases and J 9 bases; bases outside gene matches: 8. The length of the CDR3 is 14 residues. CDR3 amino acids: CASSHGQGNSEQFF. The CDR3, as DNA: TGTGCCAGCAGCCATGGACAGGGGAACAGTGAGCAGTTCTTC.

V usage is TRBV5-5 and J usage is TRBJ2-4; 7 bases are shared with TRBD2. V lost 4 bases, J lost 7 bases, and 8 bases stayed unmatched. The length of the CDR3 is 14 residues. Germline V CDR1 and CDR2: SGHKS, YYEKEE (reference sequence). Here the CDR3 DNA reads TGTGCCAGCAGCCCTAGCCTCGGGAGGAACATTCAGTACTTC. Translated: CASSPSLGRNIQYF.

This clone was seen a handful of times. The chain recombines TRBV7-7 with TRBJ2-7; D gene ambiguous. The germline V gene has CDR1 SSHAT and CDR2 FNYEAQ (reference sequence). The CDR3 totals 17 residues. The V and J ends lost 5 bases and 5 bases respectively, with 25 bases between them. This CDR3 is CASSIDGLLRTFNEQYF. The CDR3 bases are TGTGCCAGCAGCATAGACGGTCTACTTAGAACATTCAACGAGCAGTACTTC.

The chain employs TRBV27 and TRBJ1-1; D might be TRBD1 (5 bases). CDR3 length: 13 amino acids. In germline, CDR1 is MNHEY, CDR2 SMNVEV (reference sequence). Between the trimmed V and J ends, which lost 3 bases and 4 bases, there was a span of 9 bases. Here the CDR3 reads CASSLGEPTEAFF. CDR3 coding DNA: TGTGCCAGCAGTTTGGGGGAACCCACTGAAGCTTTCTTT.

The rearrangement joins TRBV5-8 to TRBJ1-5, with D uncertain. Germline V gene data show CDR1 as SGHTS and CDR2 as YDEGEE. V lost 2 bases and J lost 1, with 7 bases in between. The CDR3 totals 14 residues. The CDR3 DNA sequence: TGTGCCAGCAGCTTATGGAGGAGCAATCAGCCCCAGCATTTT. It translates to CASSLWRSNQPQHF.

The genes are TRBV7-6 and TRBJ2-7; D unclear. Trimming removed 3 bases from V and 3 bases from J, with 9 bases in between. The germline CDR1 and CDR2 sequences are SGHVS and FNYEAQ. The CDR3 extends over 13 amino acids. The CDR3 loop reads CASSLGYSYEQYF. The CDR3 nucleotides read TGTGCCAGCAGCTTGGGGTATAGCTACGAGCAGTACTTC.

V and J are TRBV15 and TRBJ1-4; D may be TRBD1 (5 bases). The length of the CDR3 is 19 residues. V lost 1 base, J lost 5 bases, and 23 bases lay in between. Germline loops: CDR1 LNHNV, CDR2 YYDKDF (reference sequence). The CDR3 DNA reads as TGTGCCACCAGCAGAGTTAATCGCCGTGTACCGACAGAGAATGAAAAACTGTTTTTT. Translated, it gives CATSRVNRRVPTENEKLFF. Full variable domain (remainder filled in from reference TRBV15 and TRBJ1-4): DAMVIQNPRYQVTQFGKPVTLSCSQTLNHNVMYWYQQKSSQAPKLLFHYYDKDFNNEADTPDNFQSRRPNTSFCFLDIRSPGLGDTAMYLCATSRVNRRVPTENEKLFFGSGTQLSVL.

The chain has TRBV6-1 and TRBJ2-2; TRBD1 is a possible D gene (6 bases). V lost 4 bases and J lost 0, with 12 bases in between. Germline V gene lookup returns CDR1 MNHNS and CDR2 SASEGT. The CDR3 has 16 residues. CDR3 nucleotides: TGTGCCAGCAGTGGGGGGCCGCGGCCGAACACCGGGGAGCTGTTTTTT. Its protein product is CASSGGPRPNTGELFF.

This rearrangement joins TRBV20-1 to TRBJ1-2; tentative D call: TRBD1 (5 bases). Trimming removed 3 bases from V and 6 bases from J, with 11 bases in between. In germline, CDR1 is DFQATT, CDR2 SNEGSKA (reference sequence). The CDR3 is 12 amino acids. CDR3 sequence (DNA): TGCAGTGCTAGTCGTGGGGCCGATGGCTACACCTTC. This translates into CSASRGADGYTF.